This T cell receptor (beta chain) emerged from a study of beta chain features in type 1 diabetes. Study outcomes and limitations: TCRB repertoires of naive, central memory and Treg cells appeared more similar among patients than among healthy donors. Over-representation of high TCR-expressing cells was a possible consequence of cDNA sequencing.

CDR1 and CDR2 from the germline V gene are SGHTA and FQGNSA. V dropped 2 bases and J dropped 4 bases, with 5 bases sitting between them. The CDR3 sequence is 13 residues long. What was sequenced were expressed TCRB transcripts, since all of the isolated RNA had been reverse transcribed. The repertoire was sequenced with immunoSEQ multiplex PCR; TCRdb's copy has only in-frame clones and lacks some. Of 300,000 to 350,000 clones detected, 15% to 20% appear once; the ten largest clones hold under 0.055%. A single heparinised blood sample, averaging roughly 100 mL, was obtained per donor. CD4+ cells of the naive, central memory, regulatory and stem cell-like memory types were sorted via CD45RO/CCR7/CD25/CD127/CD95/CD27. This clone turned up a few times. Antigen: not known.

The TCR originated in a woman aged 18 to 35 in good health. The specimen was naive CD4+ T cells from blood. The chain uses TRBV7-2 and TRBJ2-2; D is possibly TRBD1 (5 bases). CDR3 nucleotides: TGTGCCAGCAGCTTACAGGGCACCGGGGAGCTGTTTTTT. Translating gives CASSLQGTGELFF.